These 6 T cell receptor beta chains were all obtained from the same sample, sequenced in a study of T cell changes during pregnancy in multiple sclerosis. Libraries were prepared by immunoSEQ multiplex PCR; TCRdb keeps only in-frame clonotypes and omits some of them. The sample includes 90,000 to 120,000 clones, approximately 94% of them seen just once. The material was peripheral blood, obtained before pregnancy. The receptors derive from a female donor with multiple sclerosis, enrolled in a pregnancy study.

This chain joins TRBV29-1 and TRBJ1-2; 10 bases are shared with TRBD1. The CDR3 sequence is 13 residues long. Unmatched junction bases numbered 4, after V lost 7 bases and J lost 2 bases. Germline CDR1 is SQVTM and CDR2 is ANQGSEA. The CDR3 DNA is TGCAGCGCGACAGGGGGCGCGAACTATGGCTACACCTTC. This encodes CSATGGANYGYTF.

The chain links TRBV14 to TRBJ2-1; TRBD2 matches 14 bases. Germline CDR1 reads SGHDN; CDR2 reads FVKESK. The CDR3 has 16 residues. J was trimmed by 8 bases and V by 5 bases; bases with no gene match: 8. This CDR3 is CASSSWTSGRRDEQFF. CDR3 coding DNA: TGTGCCAGCAGCTCTTGGACTAGCGGGAGGAGGGATGAGCAGTTCTTC.

V gene TRBV5-8 combines with J gene TRBJ1-5; the match to TRBD1 covers 7 bases. Germline loops: CDR1 SGHTS, CDR2 YDEGEE. V lost 4 bases to trimming and J lost 6 bases; unmatched junction nucleotides: 10. The CDR3 sequence is 15 residues long. The CDR3: CASSRDLTGVQPQHF. The CDR3 DNA is TGTGCCAGCAGCCGGGACCTTACAGGGGTTCAGCCCCAGCATTTT.

V gene TRBV13 combines with J gene TRBJ2-7; 7 nucleotides align to TRBD2. The V gene's germline CDR1 is PRHDT and CDR2 FYEKMQ (reference sequence). J lost 7 bases, V lost 5 bases, and 8 bases had no gene match. This CDR3 is 13 amino acids long. CDR3 DNA sequence: TGTGCCAGCAGCACGGGACTATTGGGGGAGCAGTACTTC. Translation: CASSTGLLGEQYF.

The chain joins TRBV30 to TRBJ2-1; 7 bases match TRBD1. The CDR3 covers 15 residues. Germline V gene lookup returns CDR1 GTSNPN and CDR2 SVGIG (reference sequence). J was trimmed by 6 bases and V by 2 bases; bases with no gene match: 10. CDR3 sequence: CAWSLVLGQANEQFF. The CDR3 nucleotides read TGTGCCTGGAGTTTAGTCCTCGGACAGGCCAATGAGCAGTTCTTC.

The chain employs TRBV5-1 and TRBJ1-1; TRBD1 matches 9 bases. Germline CDR1 is SGHRS and CDR2 is YFSETQ. The CDR3 has 18 residues. V dropped 1 base and J dropped 1; count of bases not matched to a gene: 11. The CDR3 coding sequence is TGCGCCAGCAGCTTGCGCACAGGGGGCGCCGGGGGGAACACTGAAGCTTTCTTT. The encoded protein is CASSLRTGGAGGNTEAFF.